This is a list of T cell receptor beta chains from one sample in a study of identical twins. TCRdb called the 5' RACE reads again in MiXCR, with one record for every CDR3 protein. The repertoire consists of some 900,000 distinct CDR3 sequences, with more than 9% occurring once and the leading ten covering under 2%. The same sample was also used in a study of yellow fever vaccine responses in identical twins.

Input material: PBMCs. These receptors came from a woman aged 18 to 35 in good health. The CDR3 runs from the conserved cysteine through the conserved F or W. Each record gives: J gene, clone size, V gene, D gene, CDR3 protein, CDR3 DNA. A D gene is named only where the DNA matches it firmly. Size is omitted from some rows. Given values are once, few, many or a class for expanded clones.

>TRBJ2-3|.|TRBV5-8|TRBD2
CASSTGLAGWADTQYF
TGTGCCAGCAGTACGGGACTAGCGGGATGGGCAGATACGCAGTATTTT
>TRBJ1-5|few|TRBV20-1|.
CSAISVPNQPQHF
TGCAGTGCTATCTCCGTACCCAATCAGCCCCAGCATTTT
>TRBJ2-1|.|TRBV9|.
CASSATDEQFF
TGTGCCAGCAGCGCGACTGATGAGCAGTTCTTC
>TRBJ2-3|few|TRBV9|.
CASSVGWVISTDTQYF
TGTGCCAGCAGCGTAGGGTGGGTGATATCCACAGATACGCAGTATTTT
>TRBJ1-1|.|TRBV7-9|.
CASSLDWVASSTEAFF
TGTGCCAGCAGCTTAGATTGGGTTGCGTCGTCCACTGAAGCTTTCTTT
>TRBJ2-1|few|TRBV4-1|.
CASSQGPYSYNEQFF
TGCGCCAGCAGCCAAGGACCTTACTCCTACAATGAGCAGTTCTTC
>TRBJ2-7|few|TRBV6-5|TRBD2
CASSFSWEGFEQYF
TGTGCCAGCAGTTTTTCGTGGGAGGGCTTCGAGCAGTACTTC
>TRBJ2-1|few|TRBV18|.
CASSPGAGGYNEQFF
TGTGCCAGCTCACCAGGGGCTGGGGGTTACAATGAGCAGTTCTTC
>TRBJ2-5|few|TRBV4-1|.
CASSQVLRGAYQETQYF
TGCGCCAGCAGCCAAGTCCTTAGAGGAGCGTACCAAGAGACCCAGTACTTC
>TRBJ2-1|few|TRBV12-3/TRBV12-4|TRBD2
CASSLGVAGGPYNEQFF
TGTGCCAGCAGTTTAGGGGTGGCGGGAGGGCCCTACAATGAGCAGTTCTTC
>TRBJ1-1|.|TRBV25-1|TRBD1
CATGTVGTEAFF
TGTGCCACCGGGACAGTTGGTACTGAAGCTTTCTTT
>TRBJ1-6|many|TRBV7-9|.
CASSRSGESPLHF
TGTGCCAGCAGCCGGTCGGGGGAGTCACCCCTCCACTTT
>TRBJ2-2|few|TRBV5-1|.
CASSFSGLGSGELFF
TGCGCCAGCAGCTTTAGCGGCCTGGGTTCCGGGGAGCTGTTTTTT
>TRBJ1-4|.|TRBV29-1|.
CSVEASAGPEKLFF
TGCAGCGTTGAAGCCTCGGCCGGACCCGAAAAACTGTTTTTT
>TRBJ2-1|.|TRBV20-1|.
CSALGFPHNEQFF
TGCAGTGCTCTCGGGTTCCCCCACAATGAGCAGTTCTTC
>TRBJ2-1|many|TRBV4-1|TRBD2
CASSPSGGEQFF
TGCGCCAGCAGCCCCAGCGGGGGTGAGCAGTTCTTC
>TRBJ1-6|.|TRBV5-1|TRBD1
CASSPGQGTNSPLHF
TGCGCCAGCAGCCCGGGACAGGGTACGAATTCACCCCTCCACTTT
>TRBJ2-2|few|TRBV24-1|TRBD1
CATSDIRTGDTGELFF
TGTGCCACCAGTGATATTCGGACAGGGGACACCGGGGAGCTGTTTTTT
>TRBJ1-6|.|TRBV5-1|.
CASSLVGVSPLHF
TGCGCCAGCAGCTTGGTGGGTGTCTCACCCCTCCACTTT
>TRBJ1-3|.|TRBV7-9|.
CASTRRRSGNTIYF
TGTGCCAGCACACGACGGAGATCTGGAAACACCATATATTTT
>TRBJ2-5|few|TRBV3-1|.
CASSHRGGVPAETQYF
TGTGCCAGCAGCCATAGGGGTGGGGTCCCCGCAGAGACCCAGTACTTC
>TRBJ2-1|.|TRBV5-1|.
CASALGREQFF
TGCGCCAGCGCACTTGGGAGGGAGCAGTTCTTC
>TRBJ1-4|.|TRBV7-9|TRBD1
CASSRQGSEKLFF
TGTGCCAGTAGCCGACAGGGATCGGAAAAACTGTTTTTT
>TRBJ2-7|few|TRBV29-1|TRBD1
CSVEVRGQGQVSYEQYF
TGCAGCGTTGAAGTAAGGGGACAAGGACAGGTATCCTACGAGCAGTACTTC
>TRBJ2-1|few|TRBV7-8|TRBD2
CASSRSALAGDNEQFF
TGTGCCAGCAGCCGTAGTGCACTAGCGGGTGACAATGAGCAGTTCTTC
>TRBJ1-1|.|TRBV7-9|.
CASSTGPRAFF
TGTGCCAGCAGCACGGGCCCTCGCGCCTTCTTT
>TRBJ2-1|few|TRBV5-1|TRBD2
CASSLNLAEYNEQFF
TGCGCCAGCAGCTTAAATCTAGCGGAATACAATGAGCAGTTCTTC